These T cell receptor beta chains were read from a single sample in a study of human T cells and chemical hapten exposure. TCRdb redid the calling of the RACE reads with MiXCR, one entry per CDR3 protein. The repertoire has some 330,000 distinct CDR3 sequences, over 5% of them found once; the top ten carry around 8.6%. The material was whole blood, obtained in connection with sensitization to the hapten diphenylcyclopropenone (DPC). These receptors were taken from a woman between 18 and 30 years old with alopecia areata. Some clones in this sample may be carry-over from other donors' samples. Each CDR3 is given with its conserved first and last residue. The D gene is left open where the match is weak. Part of the rows lack a size; the others show once, few, many or a class for expanded clones.

>TRBV7-2|.|many|TRBJ1-6
TGTGCCAGCAGCCCTCCAACCTGGCGGAATTCACCCCTCCACTTT
CASSPPTWRNSPLHF
>TRBV20-1|TRBD1|few|TRBJ1-6
TGCAGTGCTAGTGGAAAGATGGGACAGGGAAATAATTCACCCCTCCACTTT
CSASGKMGQGNNSPLHF
>TRBV6-5|.|.|TRBJ1-5
TGTGCCAGCAGTTACTATAAAGGGACACCGTATAGCAATCAGCCCCAGCATTTT
CASSYYKGTPYSNQPQHF
>TRBV6-1|TRBD1|.|TRBJ1-5
TGTGCCAGCAGAGGATCCGGGACAGGGGGCGGAAATCAGCCCCAGCATTTT
CASRGSGTGGGNQPQHF
>TRBV24-1|.|.|TRBJ2-2
TGTGCCACCAGTCCCGATAAAAGACAGGCCCTCCTCGGGGAGCTGTTTTTT
CATSPDKRQALLGELFF
>TRBV27|TRBD1|.|TRBJ2-7
TGTGCCAGCAGTGCAGCCGGGACAGTCTACGAGCAGTACTTC
CASSAAGTVYEQYF
>TRBV20-1|TRBD1|.|TRBJ1-1
TGCAGTGCTAAAGACGGAGGAGGGGGCCGGACTGAAGCTTTCTTT
CSAKDGGGGRTEAFF
>TRBV7-9|.|.|TRBJ2-1
TGTGCCAGCAGCCACTTAAATGAGCAGTTCTTC
CASSHLNEQFF
>TRBV11-2|TRBD2|.|TRBJ2-1
TGTGCCAGCAGCTTTGGACTAGTTAATGAGCAGTTCTTC
CASSFGLVNEQFF
>TRBV7-9|TRBD2|few|TRBJ2-3
TGTGCCAGCAGGTCAGCCGGGACTAGCAGAGCAGATACGCAGTATTTT
CASRSAGTSRADTQYF
>TRBV3-1|.|.|TRBJ1-2
TGTGCCAGCAGCCAAGATCTTTCAGCCGGCTACACCTTC
CASSQDLSAGYTF
>TRBV29-1|.|many|TRBJ1-2
TGCAGCGTTGAAGATCCCGGCAGCGAAGGCGGCTACACCTTC
CSVEDPGSEGGYTF
>TRBV10-3|TRBD2|medium-sized|TRBJ2-3
TGTGCCATCGGGACTAGTGGAGAGGATACGCAGTATTTT
CAIGTSGEDTQYF
>TRBV7-2|.|.|TRBJ2-3
TGTGCCAGCAGCTTCGGGGTTACGAGCACAGATACGCAGTATTTT
CASSFGVTSTDTQYF
>TRBV9|.|few|TRBJ2-1
TGTGCCAGCAGCGTAGGTAGGCACGACACCAATGAGCAGTTCTTC
CASSVGRHDTNEQFF
>TRBV6-5|.|few|TRBJ1-2
TGTGCCAGCAGTCTTGACAGGAAGTATGGCTACACCTTC
CASSLDRKYGYTF
>TRBV7-2|TRBD1|many|TRBJ2-6
TGTGCCAGCAGCTTGACAGGGAGCCCCTGGGTGACTTTC
CASSLTGSPWVTF
>TRBV7-8|TRBD1|.|TRBJ2-2
TGTGCCACCCAGACAGGGGGCCTACCGATCACCGGGGAGCTGTTTTTT
CATQTGGLPITGELFF
>TRBV29-1|TRBD1|many|TRBJ2-7
TGCAGCGCCCTTCGACAGGGGAATAGCTACGAGCAGTACTTC
CSALRQGNSYEQYF
>TRBV5-6|TRBD1|many|TRBJ2-7
TGTGCCAGCACCGGGACAGGGATGTCCTACGAGCAGTACTTC
CASTGTGMSYEQYF
>TRBV7-6|.|.|TRBJ2-7
TGTGCCAGCAGCTGGGGGGAGACCTACGAGCAGTACTTC
CASSWGETYEQYF
>TRBV7-2|.|few|TRBJ2-7
TGTGCCAGCAGCCTAAGGTCCGAAAACGAGCAGTACTTC
CASSLRSENEQYF
>TRBV4-3|.|many|TRBJ1-5
TGCGCCAGCAGCCAAGATAGTTCCAGCTATCAGCCCCAGCATTTT
CASSQDSSSYQPQHF
>TRBV6-6|.|.|TRBJ1-1
TGTGCCAGCAGTTACTCGAACCACCTCGAAGCTTTCTTT
CASSYSNHLEAFF
>TRBV6-6|.|.|TRBJ1-5
TGTGCCAGCAGCCCCGAGAAGGGTAGCAATCAGCCCCAGCATTTT
CASSPEKGSNQPQHF
>TRBV7-2|.|.|TRBJ2-7
TGTGCCAGCAGCCCCCAGGGGGGACCCTACGAGCAGTACTTC
CASSPQGGPYEQYF
>TRBV24-1|.|many|TRBJ2-1
TGTGCCACCAGTGATTTTAGGGTCGGCAATGAGCAGTTCTTC
CATSDFRVGNEQFF
>TRBV20-1|.|few|TRBJ2-1
TGCAGTGCTCGCCCGGTGACAGCCCTCAATGAGCAGTTCTTC
CSARPVTALNEQFF
>TRBV7-2|.|.|TRBJ2-2
TGTGCCAGCCTTCGAGGGGGGCGTACCGGGGAGCTGTTTTTT
CASLRGGRTGELFF
>TRBV28|TRBD2|few|TRBJ2-7
TGTGCCAGCAGTTCTAGCGGGGGGGAGTCCTACGAGCAGTACTTC
CASSSSGGESYEQYF
>TRBV28|.|.|TRBJ2-5
TGTGCCAGCAGTCTCCTCGGACTACCCCAAGAGACCCAGTACTTC
CASSLLGLPQETQYF
>TRBV12-3/TRBV12-4|.|.|TRBJ1-2
TGTGCCAGCAGTTCCACGGGACACGGAAGGGGGTTAGCCTTC
CASSSTGHGRGLAF
>TRBV4-3|TRBD2|many|TRBJ2-7
TGCGCCAGCAGCCAAGTCCTGGGGGAGGGTTACGAGCAGTACTTC
CASSQVLGEGYEQYF
>TRBV29-1|TRBD2|many|TRBJ2-7
TGCAGCGTTACCGGGACTAGCGGGGGAGGCTCCTACGAGCAGTACTTC
CSVTGTSGGGSYEQYF
>TRBV4-3|.|few|TRBJ2-3
TGCGCCAGCAGCCAAGATTCGGCTATCATTACTGGAACAGATACGCAGTATTTT
CASSQDSAIITGTDTQYF
>TRBV4-3|.|.|TRBJ2-6
TGCGCCAGCAGCCAGGTCGGCAGGGCCCTCTCTGGGGCCAACGTCCTGACTTTC
CASSQVGRALSGANVLTF
>TRBV19|TRBD2|few|TRBJ2-1
TGTGCCAGTAGTAGACTAGCGTTATCCTCTTACAATGAGCAGTTCTTC
CASSRLALSSYNEQFF
>TRBV13|.|few|TRBJ1-2
TGTGCCAGCAGCTTAGGAGTTGGGGGCTATGGCTACACCTTC
CASSLGVGGYGYTF
>TRBV9|.|many|TRBJ2-1
TGTGCCAGCAGCGTAGAGGGAATTACCTACAATGAGCAGTTCTTC
CASSVEGITYNEQFF
>TRBV6-5|.|many|TRBJ1-4
TGTGCCAGCAGTTCTTCAAGGGGTGAAAAACTGTTTTTT
CASSSSRGEKLFF
>TRBV6-6|.|few|TRBJ2-4
TGTGCCAGCAGTTCAGGCTTCCTTTTAAACATTCAGTACTTC
CASSSGFLLNIQYF
>TRBV18|TRBD1|many|TRBJ1-1
TGTGCCAGCTCACAACAGGGGGACACTGAAGCTTTCTTT
CASSQQGDTEAFF
>TRBV27|.|.|TRBJ2-7
TGTGCCAGCAGCTCCATTCCAGGGGGACTTATCTCCTACGAGCAGTACTTC
CASSSIPGGLISYEQYF
>TRBV11-2|TRBD2|many|TRBJ2-3
TGTGCCAGCAGCTTAGAAGGGCGGGGGGGCCGCGCAGATACGCAGTATTTT
CASSLEGRGGRADTQYF
>TRBV15|TRBD1|few|TRBJ1-1
TGTGCCAGCCGGGGGAAGGGACAGATCAACATGAACACTGAAGCTTTCTTT
CASRGKGQINMNTEAFF
>TRBV27|.|many|TRBJ1-5
TGTGCCAGCAGTTTACGGCGGCAGGGAGATCAGCCCCAGCATTTT
CASSLRRQGDQPQHF
>TRBV20-1|.|.|TRBJ2-2
TGCAGTGCTAGAGATATGAGTCTGGGGGAGCTGTTTTTT
CSARDMSLGELFF
>TRBV6-5|.|few|TRBJ1-1
TGTGCCAGCAGACTAGACAACATGAACACTGAAGCTTTCTTT
CASRLDNMNTEAFF
>TRBV28|TRBD2|few|TRBJ2-1
TGTGCCACCGAGGGACTAGCTAGGGGTGAGCAGTCCTTC
CATEGLARGEQSF
>TRBV4-3|TRBD1|many|TRBJ2-7
TGCGCCAGCAGCATTAAACCGGGACAGGGCTACGAGCAGTACTTC
CASSIKPGQGYEQYF
>TRBV12-3/TRBV12-4|.|.|TRBJ2-3
TGTGCCAGCAGCCCCCCATACGGGGTTACGCAGTATTTT
CASSPPYGVTQYF
>TRBV20-1|.|few|TRBJ1-1
TGCAGTGCTAGAGCCCCGCGAGGACCTGAAGCTTTCTTT
CSARAPRGPEAFF